The rows below give T cell receptor beta chains drawn from one sample of a study of cytomegalovirus exposure and HLA in healthy donors. Assay: immunoSEQ multiplex PCR; the TCRdb copy retains only in-frame clones and omits some. The sample lists over 110,000 clones, under 90% seen once, with more than 2.5% in the top ten. Sequenced: PBMCs. Source of these receptors: a male donor in good health and CMV-seronegative. The CDR3 runs from the conserved cysteine through the conserved F or W. The D gene is left open where the match is weak. Clone sizes are given selectively: once, few, many, or a class where the clone is expanded.

CDR3 length | D gene | clone size | J gene | V gene | CDR3 protein | CDR3 DNA
15 | - | - | TRBJ1-5 | TRBV5-8 | CASSLDRGQYQPQHF | TGTGCCAGCAGCTTGGACCGGGGACAATATCAGCCCCAGCATTTT
13 | TRBD2 | few | TRBJ2-1 | TRBV7-9 | CASSPGRILEQFF | TGTGCCAGCAGCCCCGGGAGGATTCTAGAGCAGTTCTTC
15 | - | - | TRBJ1-2 | TRBV4-2 | CASSQGLGQGYGYTF | TGTGCCAGCAGCCAAGGTCTCGGGCAGGGCTATGGCTACACCTTC
14 | - | - | TRBJ2-4 | TRBV28 | CASSPGRTGDIQYF | TGTGCCAGCAGCCCCGGACGGACGGGGGACATTCAGTACTTC
14 | TRBD1 | - | TRBJ2-7 | TRBV18 | CASSLQGAADEQYF | TGTGCCAGCTCACTCCAGGGGGCAGCAGACGAGCAGTACTTC
14 | - | - | TRBJ1-2 | TRBV19 | CASSFQGGTYGYTF | TGTGCCAGTTCGTTTCAGGGAGGGACTTATGGCTACACCTTC
15 | TRBD1 | - | TRBJ2-7 | TRBV19 | CASKRTGTETYEQYF | TGTGCCAGTAAACGTACCGGGACAGAAACCTACGAGCAGTACTTC
14 | TRBD2 | once | TRBJ2-7 | TRBV13 | CASSSLAGVNEQYF | TGTGCCAGCAGCTCCCTGGCGGGAGTAAACGAGCAGTACTTC
17 | - | - | TRBJ2-6 | TRBV4-3 | CASSQGPVHSGANVLTF | TGCGCCAGCAGCCAAGGGCCAGTCCACTCTGGGGCCAACGTCCTGACTTTC
17 | TRBD2 | - | TRBJ2-7 | TRBV5-6 | CASSPGGSGRFSYEQYF | TGTGCCAGCAGCCCTGGTGGTAGCGGGAGATTCTCCTACGAGCAGTACTTC
15 | TRBD1 | - | TRBJ1-1 | TRBV6-5 | CASSYTGGADTEAFF | TGTGCCAGCAGTTATACAGGGGGGGCGGACACTGAAGCTTTCTTT
14 | - | once | TRBJ2-7 | TRBV7-9 | CASSLAGAGREQYF | TGTGCCAGCAGCTTAGCAGGAGCAGGGCGCGAGCAGTACTTC
14 | - | - | TRBJ2-2 | TRBV7-9 | CASIGSVNTGELFF | TGTGCCAGCATTGGTAGCGTGAACACCGGGGAGCTGTTTTTT
12 | - | - | TRBJ1-2 | TRBV6-5 | CASSPGQGGYTF | TGTGCCAGCAGCCCGGGACAAGGTGGCTACACCTTC
15 | - | - | TRBJ2-3 | TRBV27 | CASRVRLGHADTQYF | TGTGCCAGCAGGGTCCGGTTGGGGCATGCAGATACGCAGTATTTT
14 | TRBD1 | - | TRBJ1-2 | TRBV13 | CASSWDRDDYGYTF | TGTGCCAGCAGCTGGGACAGGGATGACTATGGCTACACCTTC
14 | - | once | TRBJ2-7 | TRBV6-1 | CASSVGGAVYEQYF | TGTGCCAGCAGTGTTGGGGGCGCAGTCTACGAGCAGTACTTC
16 | TRBD1 | - | TRBJ2-2 | TRBV28 | CASSSGGLRVAGELFF | TGTGCCAGCAGTTCAGGGGGCCTACGGGTGGCCGGGGAGCTGTTTTTT
13 | - | - | TRBJ2-7 | TRBV28 | CASTIGEFYEQYF | TGTGCCAGCACCATTGGGGAGTTCTACGAGCAGTACTTC
14 | - | - | TRBJ1-5 | TRBV2 | CASSDLYSNQPQHF | TGTGCCAGCAGTGACCTTTATAGCAATCAGCCCCAGCATTTT
14 | - | once | TRBJ1-2 | TRBV6-5 | CASSSLSSNYGYTF | TGTGCCAGCAGTTCTCTCAGTTCTAACTATGGCTACACCTTC
14 | - | - | TRBJ2-7 | TRBV7-6 | CASSLPGSTDEQYF | TGTGCCAGCAGCTTACCCGGTTCTACGGACGAGCAGTACTTC
14 | TRBD2 | - | TRBJ2-7 | TRBV2 | CATDSGTSDYEQYF | TGTGCCACCGACAGCGGGACTAGCGATTACGAGCAGTACTTC
17 | TRBD2 | - | TRBJ2-1 | TRBV10-3 | CATGWVAGGLSYNEQFF | TGTGCCACAGGGTGGGTAGCGGGAGGGTTGTCCTACAATGAGCAGTTCTTC
16 | TRBD2 | - | TRBJ2-5 | TRBV7-2 | CASSGIWTSDQETQYF | TGTGCCAGCAGCGGAATCTGGACTAGCGACCAAGAGACCCAGTACTTC
13 | - | few | TRBJ1-2 | TRBV6-5 | CASSLGARLGYTF | TGTGCCAGCAGTTTAGGGGCGCGGTTAGGCTACACCTTC
14 | TRBD2 | - | TRBJ2-7 | TRBV4-2 | CASSQDRTSYEQYF | TGTGCCAGCAGCCAAGATCGGACTAGCTACGAGCAGTACTTC
15 | TRBD2 | - | TRBJ2-1 | TRBV5-6 | CASSFLTSGTNEQFF | TGTGCCAGCAGCTTCCTAACTAGCGGGACTAATGAGCAGTTCTTC
15 | TRBD2 | - | TRBJ2-1 | TRBV6-1 | CASSRASGYYNEQFF | TGTGCCAGCAGTCGGGCTAGCGGATACTACAATGAGCAGTTCTTC
15 | - | - | TRBJ1-4 | TRBV18 | CASSPNPATNEKLFF | TGTGCCAGCTCACCTAATCCGGCAACTAATGAAAAACTGTTTTTT
14 | - | - | TRBJ2-7 | TRBV28 | CASTPAGDIDEQYF | TGTGCCTCTACGCCGGCAGGGGATATCGACGAGCAGTACTTC
10 | - | once | TRBJ2-1 | TRBV7-9 | CASSRNEQFF | TGTGCCAGCAGCCGTAATGAGCAGTTCTTC
15 | TRBD1 | - | TRBJ2-7 | TRBV18 | CASSPIGTGAHEQYF | TGTGCCAGCTCACCGATCGGGACAGGGGCCCACGAGCAGTACTTC
16 | - | - | TRBJ2-7 | TRBV7-2 | CASSSSWGGGIYEQYF | TGTGCCAGCAGCTCTTCTTGGGGAGGGGGTATCTACGAGCAGTACTTC
16 | - | - | TRBJ2-7 | TRBV25-1 | CASSELGEGLAYEQYF | TGTGCCAGCAGTGAATTGGGTGAGGGTCTAGCCTACGAGCAGTACTTC
13 | TRBD2 | - | TRBJ2-7 | TRBV30 | CAWKGGSPYEQYF | TGTGCCTGGAAGGGAGGGAGCCCCTACGAGCAGTACTTC
13 | - | - | TRBJ1-2 | TRBV7-9 | CASSLGTRSGYTF | TGTGCCAGCAGTCTCGGGACACGGAGTGGCTACACCTTC
14 | - | - | TRBJ2-7 | TRBV6-5 | CASSARTSGYEQYF | TGTGCCAGCAGTGCTAGGACCTCAGGGTACGAGCAGTACTTC
14 | - | - | TRBJ2-7 | TRBV7-2 | CASSLAATTYEQYF | TGTGCCAGCAGCTTAGCGGCGACAACCTACGAGCAGTACTTC
16 | - | once | TRBJ1-2 | TRBV4-2 | CASSQDWANPDYGYTF | TGTGCCAGCAGCCAAGATTGGGCGAATCCGGACTATGGCTACACCTTC
16 | TRBD2 | - | TRBJ2-2 | TRBV2 | CASMMFLAGENGELFF | TGTGCCAGCATGATGTTCCTAGCGGGAGAAAACGGGGAGCTGTTTTTT
15 | TRBD1 | - | TRBJ2-7 | TRBV9 | CASSEGTGGPYEQYF | TGTGCCAGCAGCGAGGGGACAGGGGGCCCCTACGAGCAGTACTTC
14 | - | - | TRBJ1-2 | TRBV10-3 | CAISLGGVNYGYTF | TGTGCCATCAGCCTCGGCGGGGTCAACTATGGCTACACCTTC
15 | - | - | TRBJ2-3 | TRBV15 | CATSTGTVSTDTQYF | TGTGCCACCAGCACCGGAACAGTAAGCACAGATACGCAGTATTTT
17 | TRBD2 | - | TRBJ2-7 | TRBV4-3 | CASSQVIGGRESYEQYF | TGCGCCAGCAGCCAAGTTATCGGCGGGAGGGAGAGCTACGAGCAGTACTTC